The T cell receptor beta chain under discussion was sequenced for a study of shared clonotypes between healthy human individuals. Study-wide background: Donors, aged 18 to 49, were two women and three men.

Deletions cut 6 bases from V and 0 bases from J, with 12 bases between. CDR1 and CDR2 from the germline V gene are SQVTM and ANQGSEA. The CDR3 loop spans 13 amino acids. Details on this clone: Its target is unknown. Other DNA sequences in the same sample also yield this CDR3.

Source study methods: Owing to the provision of junction-only sequences devoid of quality scores by immunoSEQ, filtering differed. Data came from immunoSEQ multiplex PCR; TCRdb stores just in-frame clones and leaves some out. V and J calls and clone size are given by that table; D and trimming were obtained from the DNA. The sample carries 450,000 or so clones, over 60% recorded once. Study-wide findings and caveats: Limited genetic and exposure-history diversity came from having few donors.

All participating donors were Caucasian adults from Nashville, Tennessee. The TCR was taken from a woman aged 40 to 49 in good health. Some clones in this sample may be carry-over from other donors' samples. The chain links TRBV29-1 to TRBJ2-7, with D tentatively TRBD2 (6 bases). The sequencing input was PBMCs. The CDR3 loop is CSVGTAGSYEQYF. In DNA, the CDR3 is TGCAGCGTCGGGACTGCGGGCTCCTACGAGCAGTACTTC.